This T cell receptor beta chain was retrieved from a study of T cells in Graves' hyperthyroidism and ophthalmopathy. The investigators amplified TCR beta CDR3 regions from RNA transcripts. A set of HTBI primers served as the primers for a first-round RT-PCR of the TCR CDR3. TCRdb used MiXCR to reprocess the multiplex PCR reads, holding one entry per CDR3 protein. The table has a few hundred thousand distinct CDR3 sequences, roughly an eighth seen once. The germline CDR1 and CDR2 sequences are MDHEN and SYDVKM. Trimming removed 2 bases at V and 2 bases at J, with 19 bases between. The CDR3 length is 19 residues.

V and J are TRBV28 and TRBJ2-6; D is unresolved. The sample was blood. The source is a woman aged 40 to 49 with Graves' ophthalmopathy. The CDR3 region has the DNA TGTGCCAGCAGTTTAGGCCCTTTTGGATCAATTACTGGGGCCAACGTCCTGACTTTC. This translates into CASSLGPFGSITGANVLTF. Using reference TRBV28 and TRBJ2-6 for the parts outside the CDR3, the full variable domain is DVKVTQSSRYLVKRTGEKVFLECVQDMDHENMFWYRQDPGLGLRLIYFSYDVKMKEKGDIPEGYSVSREKKERFSLILESASTNQTSMYLCASSLGPFGSITGANVLTFGAGSRLTVL.